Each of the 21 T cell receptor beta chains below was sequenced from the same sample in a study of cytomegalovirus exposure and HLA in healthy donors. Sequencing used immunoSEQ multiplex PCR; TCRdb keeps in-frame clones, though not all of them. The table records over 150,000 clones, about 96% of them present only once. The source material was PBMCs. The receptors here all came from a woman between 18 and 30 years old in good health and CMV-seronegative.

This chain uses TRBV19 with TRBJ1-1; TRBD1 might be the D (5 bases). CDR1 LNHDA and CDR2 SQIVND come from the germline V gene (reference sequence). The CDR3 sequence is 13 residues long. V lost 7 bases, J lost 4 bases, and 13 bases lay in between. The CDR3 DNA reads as TGTGCCAGTACCCAGGGAGGGATCACTGAAGCTTTCTTT. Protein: CASTQGGITEAFF.

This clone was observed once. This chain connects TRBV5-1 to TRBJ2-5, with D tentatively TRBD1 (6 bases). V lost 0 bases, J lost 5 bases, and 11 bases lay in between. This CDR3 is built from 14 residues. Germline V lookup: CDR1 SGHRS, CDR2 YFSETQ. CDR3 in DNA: TGCGCCAGCAGCTTGGTAGCAGGGGAGGAGACCCAGTACTTC. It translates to CASSLVAGEETQYF. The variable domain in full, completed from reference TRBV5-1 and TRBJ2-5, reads KAGVTQTPRYLIKTRGQQVTLSCSPISGHRSVSWYQQTPGQGLQFLFEYFSETQRNKGNFPGRFSGRQFSNSRSEMNVSTLELGDSALYLCASSLVAGEETQYFGPGTRLLVL.

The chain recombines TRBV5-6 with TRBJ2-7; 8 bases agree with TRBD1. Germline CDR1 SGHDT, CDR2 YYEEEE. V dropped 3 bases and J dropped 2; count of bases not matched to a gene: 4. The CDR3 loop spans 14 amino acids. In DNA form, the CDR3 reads TGTGCCAGCAGCTCTGGACAGGGAGCCTACGAGCAGTACTTC. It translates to CASSSGQGAYEQYF.

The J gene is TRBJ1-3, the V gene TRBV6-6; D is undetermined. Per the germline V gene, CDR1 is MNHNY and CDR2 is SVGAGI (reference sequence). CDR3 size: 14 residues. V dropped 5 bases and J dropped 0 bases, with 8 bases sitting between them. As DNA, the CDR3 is TGTGCCAGCAGTCCGCAGTACTCTGGAAACACCATATATTTT. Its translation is CASSPQYSGNTIYF.

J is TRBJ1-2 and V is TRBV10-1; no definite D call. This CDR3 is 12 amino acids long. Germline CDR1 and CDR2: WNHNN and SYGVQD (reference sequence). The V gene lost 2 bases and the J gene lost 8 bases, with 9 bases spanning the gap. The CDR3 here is CASSETLSGYTF. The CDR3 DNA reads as TGCGCCAGCAGTGAGACGCTGAGCGGCTACACCTTC.

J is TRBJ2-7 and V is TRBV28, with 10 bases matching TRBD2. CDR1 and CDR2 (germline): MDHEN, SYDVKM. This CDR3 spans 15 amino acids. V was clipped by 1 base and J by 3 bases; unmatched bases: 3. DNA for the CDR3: TGTGCCAGCAGTTTATCGGCTAGCGGGGGCTACGAGCAGTACTTC. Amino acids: CASSLSASGGYEQYF.

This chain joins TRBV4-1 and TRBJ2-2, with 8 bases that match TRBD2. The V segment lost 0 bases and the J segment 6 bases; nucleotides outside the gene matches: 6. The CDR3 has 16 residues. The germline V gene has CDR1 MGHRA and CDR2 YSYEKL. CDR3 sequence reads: CASSQESISGAGELFF. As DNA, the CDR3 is TGCGCCAGCAGCCAAGAGTCTATTAGCGGGGCCGGGGAGCTGTTTTTT.

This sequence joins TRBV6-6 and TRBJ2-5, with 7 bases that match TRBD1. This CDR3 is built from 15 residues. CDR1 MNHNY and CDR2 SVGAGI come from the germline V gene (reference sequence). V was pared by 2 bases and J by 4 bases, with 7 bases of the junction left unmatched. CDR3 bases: TGTGCCAGCAGTTACCCGCCAGGGGGTGGAGAGACCCAGTACTTC. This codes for CASSYPPGGGETQYF.

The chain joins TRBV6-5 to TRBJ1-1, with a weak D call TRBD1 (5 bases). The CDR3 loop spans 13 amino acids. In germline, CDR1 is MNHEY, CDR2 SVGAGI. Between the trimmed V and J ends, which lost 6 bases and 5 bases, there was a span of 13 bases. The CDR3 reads CASRLQGTTEAFF. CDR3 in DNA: TGTGCCAGCAGACTTCAGGGTACGACTGAAGCTTTCTTT.

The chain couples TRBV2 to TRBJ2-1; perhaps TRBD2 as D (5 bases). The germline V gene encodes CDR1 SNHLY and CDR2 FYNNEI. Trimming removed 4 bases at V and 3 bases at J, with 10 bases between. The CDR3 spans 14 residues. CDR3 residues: CASSATTSYNEQFF. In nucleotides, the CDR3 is TGTGCCAGCAGTGCCACAACTAGCTACAATGAGCAGTTCTTC.

The CDR3 DNA sequence: TGTGCCAGCAGCTTAGGGGCAGGAAACACTGAAGCTTTCTTT. Protein: CASSLGAGNTEAFF. The chain carries TRBV11-2 and TRBJ1-1; D remains unclear. Germline V gives CDR1 SGHAT, CDR2 FQNNGV. The CDR3 is 14 amino acids. V lost 1 base and J 2 bases, leaving 8 bases between the germline ends.

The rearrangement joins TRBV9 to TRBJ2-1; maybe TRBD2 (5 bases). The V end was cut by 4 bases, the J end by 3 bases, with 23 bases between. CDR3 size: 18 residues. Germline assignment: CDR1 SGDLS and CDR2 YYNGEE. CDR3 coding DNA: TGTGCCAGCAGCAACAAGAAAAGGAGGACGGGCGGCTACAATGAGCAGTTCTTC. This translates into CASSNKKRRTGGYNEQFF.

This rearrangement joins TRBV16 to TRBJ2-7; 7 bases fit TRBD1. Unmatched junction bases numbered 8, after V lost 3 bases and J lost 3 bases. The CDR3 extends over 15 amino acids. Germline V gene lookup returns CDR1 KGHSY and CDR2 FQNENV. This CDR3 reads CASSQSGTVSYEQYF. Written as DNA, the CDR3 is TGTGCCAGCAGCCAGTCCGGGACAGTCAGCTACGAGCAGTACTTC. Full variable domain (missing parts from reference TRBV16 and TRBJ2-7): GEEVAQTPKHLVRGEGQKAKLYCAPIKGHSYVFWYQQVLKNEFKFLISFQNENVFDETGMPKERFSAKCLPNSPCSLEIQATKLEDSAVYFCASSQSGTVSYEQYFGPGTRLTVT.

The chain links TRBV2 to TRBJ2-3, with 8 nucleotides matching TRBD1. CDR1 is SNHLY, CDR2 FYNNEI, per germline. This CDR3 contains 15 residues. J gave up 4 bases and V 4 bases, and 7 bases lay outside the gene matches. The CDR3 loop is CASSAETGEADTQYF. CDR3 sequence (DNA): TGTGCCAGCAGTGCAGAGACAGGGGAGGCAGATACGCAGTATTTT.

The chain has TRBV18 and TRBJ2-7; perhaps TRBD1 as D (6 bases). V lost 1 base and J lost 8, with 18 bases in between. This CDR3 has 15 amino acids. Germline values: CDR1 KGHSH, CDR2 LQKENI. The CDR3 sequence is CASSPLGDTGIQQYF. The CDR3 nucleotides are TGTGCCAGCTCACCACTGGGGGACACGGGGATTCAGCAGTACTTC.

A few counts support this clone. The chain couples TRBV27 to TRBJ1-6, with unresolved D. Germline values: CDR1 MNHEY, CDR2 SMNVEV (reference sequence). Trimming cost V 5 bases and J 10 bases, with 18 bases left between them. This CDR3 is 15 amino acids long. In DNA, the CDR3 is TGTGCCAGCAGTCCCTCCCCCCTCGCTAACTCACCCCTCCACTTT. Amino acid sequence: CASSPSPLANSPLHF.

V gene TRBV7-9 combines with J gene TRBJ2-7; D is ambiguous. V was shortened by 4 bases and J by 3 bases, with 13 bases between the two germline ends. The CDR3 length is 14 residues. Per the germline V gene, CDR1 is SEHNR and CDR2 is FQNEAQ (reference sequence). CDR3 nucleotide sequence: TGTGCCAGCAGCTCCCACGACACCTACTACGAGCAGTACTTC. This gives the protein CASSSHDTYYEQYF.

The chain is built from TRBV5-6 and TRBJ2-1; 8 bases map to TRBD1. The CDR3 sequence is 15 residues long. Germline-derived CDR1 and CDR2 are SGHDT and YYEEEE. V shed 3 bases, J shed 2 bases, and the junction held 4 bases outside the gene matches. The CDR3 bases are TGTGCCAGCAGCTCGGACAGGGTGGCCTACAATGAGCAGTTCTTC. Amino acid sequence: CASSSDRVAYNEQFF.

CDR3 amino acids: CATSTGAENSPLHF. The DNA for the CDR3 is TGTGCCACTTCTACAGGGGCGGAAAATTCACCCCTCCACTTT. This chain uses TRBV15 with TRBJ1-6; 7 bases agree with TRBD1. The CDR3 sequence is 14 residues long. The V and J ends lost 9 bases and 7 bases, in that order; junction bases with no gene match: 9. Germline CDR1 LNHNV, CDR2 YYDKDF (reference sequence).

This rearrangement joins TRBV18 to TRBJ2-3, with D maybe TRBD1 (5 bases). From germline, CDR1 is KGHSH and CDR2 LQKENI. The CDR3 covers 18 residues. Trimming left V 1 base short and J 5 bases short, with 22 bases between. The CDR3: CASSPLLGGPIGVDTQYF. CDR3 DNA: TGTGCCAGCTCACCACTTCTAGGCGGCCCGATAGGGGTAGATACGCAGTATTTT. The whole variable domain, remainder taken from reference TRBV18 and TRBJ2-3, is NAGVMQNPRHLVRRRGQEARLRCSPMKGHSHVYWYRQLPEEGLKFMVYLQKENIIDESGMPKERFSAEFPKEGPSILRIQQVVRGDSAAYFCASSPLLGGPIGVDTQYFGPGTRLTVL.

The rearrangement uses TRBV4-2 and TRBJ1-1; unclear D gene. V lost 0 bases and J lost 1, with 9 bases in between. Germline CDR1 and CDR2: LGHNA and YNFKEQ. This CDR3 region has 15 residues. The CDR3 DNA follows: TGTGCCAGCAGCCAAGAGGGAGGAGCGAACACTGAAGCTTTCTTT. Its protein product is CASSQEGGANTEAFF.